This paragraph reports one T cell receptor (beta chain). Vbeta (60) and Jbeta (13) primers were used in the PCR. The method was immunoSEQ multiplex PCR; TCRdb's version includes in-frame clones alone and lacks a portion of them. This sample has roughly 100,000 clones, with approximately 60% found just once. The data stem from a study of cytomegalovirus exposure and HLA in healthy donors. This CDR3 has 14 residues. V was trimmed by 2 bases and J by 2 bases, leaving 9 bases between them. Germline values: CDR1 MNHEY, CDR2 SVGAGI. The source of this sequence is a woman aged 50 to 60 in good health and CMV-seropositive. The chain combines TRBV6-5 with TRBJ1-1; no clear D. Material for sequencing was PBMCs. The CDR3 DNA is TGTGCCAGCAGTTACAACGAGGGAAACACTGAAGCTTTCTTT. This gives the protein CASSYNEGNTEAFF.